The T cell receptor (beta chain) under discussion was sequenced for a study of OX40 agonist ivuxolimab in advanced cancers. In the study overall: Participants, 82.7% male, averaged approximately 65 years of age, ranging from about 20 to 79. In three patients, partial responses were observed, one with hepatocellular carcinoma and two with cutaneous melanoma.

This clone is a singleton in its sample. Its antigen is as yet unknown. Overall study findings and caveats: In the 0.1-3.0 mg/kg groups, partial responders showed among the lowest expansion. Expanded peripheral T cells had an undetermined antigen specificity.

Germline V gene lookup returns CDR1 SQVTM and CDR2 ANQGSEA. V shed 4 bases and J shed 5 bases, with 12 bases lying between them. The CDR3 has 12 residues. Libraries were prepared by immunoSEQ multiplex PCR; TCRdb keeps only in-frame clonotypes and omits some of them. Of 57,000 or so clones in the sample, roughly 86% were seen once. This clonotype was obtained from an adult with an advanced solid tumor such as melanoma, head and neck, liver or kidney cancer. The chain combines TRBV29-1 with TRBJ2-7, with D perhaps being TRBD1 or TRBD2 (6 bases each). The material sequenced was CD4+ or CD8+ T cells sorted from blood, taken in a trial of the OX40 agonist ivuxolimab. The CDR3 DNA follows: TGCAGCGTTGCCCGGGGGCGTAACGAGCAGTACTTC. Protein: CSVARGRNEQYF.